These 15 T cell receptor beta chains originate from one sample sequenced in a study of T cells after yellow fever vaccination. TCRdb reanalysed the 5' RACE reads using MiXCR and keeps one entry per CDR3 protein. In the table there are tens of thousands of distinct CDR3 sequences, about 7.7% of which are singletons. The sequencing here drew on CD8+ T cells sorted from PBMCs, taken 10 days after the first yellow fever vaccination. These receptors were collected from a young man who received the YFV17D yellow fever vaccine.

This clonotype was found many times. V gene TRBV21-1 combines with J gene TRBJ2-3; TRBD1 is the table's D call and was not checked against the DNA. TRBV21-1 represents a pseudogene. The CDR3 extends over 17 amino acids. CDR3 DNA sequence: TGTGCCAGCAGCAAACAAGGGACAGGGGAAGGCACAGATACGCAGTATTTT. Amino acids: CASSKQGTGEGTDTQYF.

With respect to this clonotype: A much larger clone is a single base away; this may be a read error. The DNA is left out, because the CDR3 cannot be placed on it with certainty; the CDR3 is given as TCRdb lists it. This chain joins TRBV29-1 and TRBJ1-2; TRBD1 was called by the table and not checked on the DNA. CDR1 SQVTM and CDR2 ANQGSEA come from the germline V gene. The CDR3 has 13 amino acids, counting both end residues. CDR3: CSASGGEDYGCTF.

This clonotype was recorded many times. The rearrangement joins TRBV7-9 to TRBJ2-5; 9 bases are shared with TRBD1. The ends lost 5 bases at V and 5 bases at J; junction bases unmatched: 12. Germline CDR1 reads SEHNR; CDR2 reads FQNEAQ (reference sequence). The length of the CDR3 is 16 residues. In nucleotides, the CDR3 is TGTGCCAGCAGCCAACCGGGACAGGGTGTTCAGGAGACCCAGTACTTC. Its protein product is CASSQPGQGVQETQYF.

This clonotype was found many times. This chain uses TRBV7-8 with TRBJ1-6; maybe TRBD1 (6 bases). The CDR3 is 14 amino acids. V lost 1 base and J lost 7, with 8 bases in between. The V gene's germline CDR1 is SGHVS and CDR2 FQNEAQ. The CDR3 protein is CASSLDRVNSPLHF. As DNA, the CDR3 is TGTGCCAGCAGCTTAGACAGGGTGAATTCACCCCTCCACTTT.

This clonotype was seen ten or more times. The rearrangement joins TRBV6-5 to TRBJ2-5; 8 nucleotides match TRBD1. The ends lost 6 bases at V and 4 bases at J; junction bases unmatched: 4. Looked up from germline, CDR1 is MNHEY and CDR2 is SVGAGI. CDR3 length: 13 amino acids. The CDR3 loop reads CASSQGALETQYF. CDR3 in DNA: TGTGCCAGCAGCCAGGGGGCCTTAGAGACCCAGTACTTC.

The genes are TRBV27 and TRBJ1-5; D is unresolved. Between the trimmed V and J ends, which lost 1 base and 0 bases, there was a span of 13 bases. The germline V gene encodes CDR1 MNHEY and CDR2 SMNVEV (reference sequence). This CDR3 is built from 17 residues. The CDR3 nucleotides read TGTGCCAGCAGTTTATATAGTCCGAATCATAGCAATCAGCCCCAGCATTTT. This encodes CASSLYSPNHSNQPQHF.

This clonotype was counted ten times or more. The chain has TRBV5-1 and TRBJ1-1, with D possibly being TRBD1 (6 bases). Trimming pared 0 bases from V and 2 bases from J, leaving 14 bases between. Per germline, CDR1 SGHRS and CDR2 YFSETQ. This CDR3 comprises 16 residues. The chain's CDR3 is CASSLGNRALNTEAFF. In DNA, the CDR3 is TGCGCCAGCAGCTTGGGCAACAGGGCCCTAAACACTGAAGCTTTCTTT.

The sample holds a few counts of this clonotype. The chain links TRBV27 to TRBJ1-5; tentative D call: TRBD1 (6 bases). The germline CDR1 and CDR2 sequences are MNHEY and SMNVEV (reference sequence). This CDR3 comprises 13 residues. V shed 10 bases and J shed 6 bases, with 16 bases lying between them. In nucleotides, the CDR3 is TGTGCCATCCAGGAGGGGGGCGGTCAGCCCCAGCATTTT. This sequence encodes CAIQEGGGQPQHF.

The V gene is TRBV6-5, the J gene TRBJ2-5; D possibly corresponds to TRBD1 (6 bases). Germline V gene sequence: CDR1 MNHEY, CDR2 SVGAGI. V lost 6 bases to trimming and J lost 1 base, with 18 bases between them. The CDR3 is 16 residues long. The CDR3 reads CASRPREGVIQETQYF. Written as DNA, the CDR3 is TGTGCCAGCAGGCCGCGAGAGGGGGTGATCCAAGAGACCCAGTACTTC.

This clonotype showed up just a few times. The chain is built from TRBV28 and TRBJ2-7; 7 nucleotides align to TRBD1. The CDR3 extends over 14 amino acids. Germline V gene data show CDR1 as MDHEN and CDR2 as SYDVKM. V trimming: 5 bases; J trimming: 2 bases; junction bases outside the gene matches: 6. This CDR3 is CASSKQGLPYEQYF. In DNA form, the CDR3 reads TGTGCCAGCAGTAAACAGGGGCTCCCCTACGAGCAGTACTTC.

The V and J genes are TRBV19 and TRBJ1-4; D is undetermined. Looked up from germline, CDR1 is LNHDA and CDR2 is SQIVND (reference sequence). The CDR3 has 13 amino acids. The CDR3 bases are TGTGCTTCGTACTGGGAAATCCATGAAAAACTGTTTTTT. Translated: CASYWEIHEKLFF.

The chain has TRBV7-2 and TRBJ2-7; TRBD1 is a possible D gene (6 bases). The CDR3 loop spans 17 amino acids. V lost 4 bases and J 0 bases, leaving 19 bases between the germline ends. CDR1 is SGHTA and CDR2 is FQGNSA in the germline V gene. CDR3 coding DNA: TGTGCCAGCAGCTCGTTTCCCAACACAGGGAGCTCCTACGAGCAGTACTTC. Residues: CASSSFPNTGSSYEQYF.

This clonotype was detected ten times or more. The rearrangement links TRBV5-6 to TRBJ1-2; TRBD1 agrees at 7 bases. CDR3 length equals 15 residues. In germline, CDR1 is SGHDT, CDR2 YYEEEE. The trim removed 3 bases at V and 4 bases at J, leaving 9 bases unmatched. CDR3 loop: CASSWGTALAYGYTF. The CDR3 nucleotides are TGTGCCAGCAGCTGGGGGACAGCTTTGGCCTATGGCTACACCTTC.

This clonotype was detected many times. The chain has TRBV4-1 and TRBJ1-3; 8 positions match TRBD1. This CDR3 comprises 20 residues. The germline gives CDR1 MGHRA, CDR2 YSYEKL. J was trimmed by 0 bases and V by 3 bases; bases with no gene match: 16. The CDR3 DNA sequence: TGCGCCAGCAGCCAGAGGGGACGAGGACAGGGAGGAAACTCTGGAAACACCATATATTTT. Protein: CASSQRGRGQGGNSGNTIYF.

This clonotype was counted ten times or more. The V call is TRBV4-3, the J call TRBJ1-2; D is ambiguous. The CDR3 has 15 amino acids. Trimming shortened V by 0 bases and J by 4 bases, and 12 bases separated the two germline ends. The germline V gene encodes CDR1 LGHNA and CDR2 YSLEER. The CDR3 DNA reads TGCGCCAGCAGCCAAGATAGTATAGAGTCCTATGGCTACACCTTC. It is translated as CASSQDSIESYGYTF.